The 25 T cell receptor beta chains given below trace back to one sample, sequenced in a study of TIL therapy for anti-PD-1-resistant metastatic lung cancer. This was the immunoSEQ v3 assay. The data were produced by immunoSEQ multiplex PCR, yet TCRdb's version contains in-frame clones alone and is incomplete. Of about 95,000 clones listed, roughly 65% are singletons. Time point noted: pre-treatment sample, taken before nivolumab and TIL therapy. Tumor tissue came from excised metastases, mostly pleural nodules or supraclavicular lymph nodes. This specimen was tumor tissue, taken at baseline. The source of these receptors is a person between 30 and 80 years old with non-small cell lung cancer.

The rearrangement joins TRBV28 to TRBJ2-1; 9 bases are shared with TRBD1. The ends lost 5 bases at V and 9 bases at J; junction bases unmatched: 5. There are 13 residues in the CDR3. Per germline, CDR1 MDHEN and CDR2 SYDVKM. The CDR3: CASSTDRGPEQFF. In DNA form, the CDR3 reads TGTGCCAGCAGTACGGACAGGGGACCTGAGCAGTTCTTC.

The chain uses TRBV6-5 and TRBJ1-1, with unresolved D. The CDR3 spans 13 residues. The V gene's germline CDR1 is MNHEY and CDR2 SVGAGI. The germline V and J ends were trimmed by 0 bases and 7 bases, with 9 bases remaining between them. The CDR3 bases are TGTGCCAGCAGTTACTCATCAGCGGGTGAAGCTTTCTTT. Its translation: CASSYSSAGEAFF.

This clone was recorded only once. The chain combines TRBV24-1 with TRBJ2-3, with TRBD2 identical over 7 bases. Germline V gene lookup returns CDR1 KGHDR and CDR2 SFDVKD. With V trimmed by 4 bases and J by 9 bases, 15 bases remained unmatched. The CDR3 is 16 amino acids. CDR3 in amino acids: CATSDGFGRAKETQYF. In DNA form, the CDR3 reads TGTGCCACCAGTGACGGCTTTGGGAGGGCGAAGGAGACGCAGTATTTT.

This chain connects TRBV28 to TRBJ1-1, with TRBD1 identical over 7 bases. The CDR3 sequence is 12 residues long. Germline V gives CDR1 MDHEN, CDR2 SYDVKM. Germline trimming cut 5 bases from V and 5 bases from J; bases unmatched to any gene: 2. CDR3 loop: CASSPTGTEAFF. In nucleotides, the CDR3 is TGTGCCAGCAGTCCGACAGGGACTGAAGCTTTCTTT.

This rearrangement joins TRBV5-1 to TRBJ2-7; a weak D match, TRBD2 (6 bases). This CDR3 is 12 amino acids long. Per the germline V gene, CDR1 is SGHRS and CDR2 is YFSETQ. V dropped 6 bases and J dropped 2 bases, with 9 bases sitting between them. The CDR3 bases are TGCGCCAGCAATGGAGGGCCCTACGAGCAGTACTTC. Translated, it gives CASNGGPYEQYF.

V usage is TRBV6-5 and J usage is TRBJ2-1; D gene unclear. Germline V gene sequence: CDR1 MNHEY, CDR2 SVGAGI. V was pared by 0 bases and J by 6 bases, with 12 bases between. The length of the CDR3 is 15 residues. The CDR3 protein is CASSYSNRAFNEQFF. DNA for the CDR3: TGTGCCAGCAGTTACTCGAATAGAGCGTTCAATGAGCAGTTCTTC.

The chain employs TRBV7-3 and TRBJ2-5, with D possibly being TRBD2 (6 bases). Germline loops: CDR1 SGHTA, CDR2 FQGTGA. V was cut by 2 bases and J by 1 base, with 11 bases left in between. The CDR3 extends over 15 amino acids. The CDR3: CASSLGGTVQETQYF. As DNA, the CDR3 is TGTGCCAGCAGCTTAGGCGGGACTGTCCAAGAGACCCAGTACTTC.

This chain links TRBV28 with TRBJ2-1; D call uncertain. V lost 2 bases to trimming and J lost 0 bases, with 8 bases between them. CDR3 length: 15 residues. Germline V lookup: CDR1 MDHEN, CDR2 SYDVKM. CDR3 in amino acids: CASSLLASSYNEQFF. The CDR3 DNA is TGTGCCAGCAGTTTACTGGCCAGCTCCTACAATGAGCAGTTCTTC.

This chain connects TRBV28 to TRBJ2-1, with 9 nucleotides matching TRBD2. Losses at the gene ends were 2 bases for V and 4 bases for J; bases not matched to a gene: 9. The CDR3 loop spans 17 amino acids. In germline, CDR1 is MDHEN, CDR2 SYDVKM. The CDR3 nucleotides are TGTGCCAGCAGTTTAAATGAGCTAGCGGGAAATTACAATGAGCAGTTCTTC. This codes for CASSLNELAGNYNEQFF.

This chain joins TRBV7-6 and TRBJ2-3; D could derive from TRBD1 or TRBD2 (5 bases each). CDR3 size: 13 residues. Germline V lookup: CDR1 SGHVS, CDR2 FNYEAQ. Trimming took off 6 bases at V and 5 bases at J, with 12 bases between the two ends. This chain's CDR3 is CASRGQGEDTQYF. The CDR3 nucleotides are TGTGCCAGCAGGGGCCAGGGAGAAGATACGCAGTATTTT.

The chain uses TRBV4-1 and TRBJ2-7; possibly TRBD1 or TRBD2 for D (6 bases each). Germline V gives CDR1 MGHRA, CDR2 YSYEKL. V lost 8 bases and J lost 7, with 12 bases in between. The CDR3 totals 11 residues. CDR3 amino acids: CASGGLREQYF. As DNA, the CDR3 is TGCGCCAGCGGGGGGCTTAGGGAGCAGTACTTC.

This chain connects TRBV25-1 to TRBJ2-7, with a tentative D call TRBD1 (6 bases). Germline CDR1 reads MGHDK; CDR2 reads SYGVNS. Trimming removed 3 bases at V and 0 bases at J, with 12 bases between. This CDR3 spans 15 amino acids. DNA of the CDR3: TGTGCCAGCAGTGACCCACAGGGAAGCTCCTACGAGCAGTACTTC. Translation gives CASSDPQGSSYEQYF.

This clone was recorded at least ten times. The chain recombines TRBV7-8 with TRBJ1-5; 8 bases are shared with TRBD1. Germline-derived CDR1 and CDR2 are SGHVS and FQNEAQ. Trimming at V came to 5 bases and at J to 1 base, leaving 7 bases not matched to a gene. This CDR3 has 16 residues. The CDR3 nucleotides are TGTGCCAGCAGCGGGCAGGGGGCTAGGAGCAATCAGCCCCAGCATTTT. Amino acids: CASSGQGARSNQPQHF.

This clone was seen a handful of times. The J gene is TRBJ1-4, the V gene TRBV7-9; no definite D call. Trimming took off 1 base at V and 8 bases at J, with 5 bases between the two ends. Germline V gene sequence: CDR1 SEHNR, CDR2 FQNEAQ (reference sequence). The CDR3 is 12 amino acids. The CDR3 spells CASSLGREKLFF. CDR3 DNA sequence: TGTGCCAGCAGCTTAGGGAGAGAAAAACTGTTTTTT.

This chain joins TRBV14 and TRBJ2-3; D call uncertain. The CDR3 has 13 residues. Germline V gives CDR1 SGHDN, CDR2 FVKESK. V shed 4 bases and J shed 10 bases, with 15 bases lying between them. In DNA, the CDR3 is TGTGCCAGCAGCCCCCGGACCAAAGGGCCGCAGTATTTT. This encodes CASSPRTKGPQYF.

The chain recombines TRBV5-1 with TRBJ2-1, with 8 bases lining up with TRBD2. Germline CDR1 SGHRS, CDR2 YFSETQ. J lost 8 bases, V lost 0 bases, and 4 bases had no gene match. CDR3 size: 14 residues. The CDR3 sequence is CASSLVAGRDEQFF. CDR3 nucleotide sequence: TGCGCCAGCAGCTTGGTAGCGGGGAGGGATGAGCAGTTCTTC.

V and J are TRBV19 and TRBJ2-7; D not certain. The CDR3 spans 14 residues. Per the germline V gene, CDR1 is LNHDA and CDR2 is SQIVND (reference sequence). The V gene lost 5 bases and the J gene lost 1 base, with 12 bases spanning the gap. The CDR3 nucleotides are TGTGCCAGTAGTTTTGGTCCCTATTCCTACGAGCAGTACTTC. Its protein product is CASSFGPYSYEQYF.

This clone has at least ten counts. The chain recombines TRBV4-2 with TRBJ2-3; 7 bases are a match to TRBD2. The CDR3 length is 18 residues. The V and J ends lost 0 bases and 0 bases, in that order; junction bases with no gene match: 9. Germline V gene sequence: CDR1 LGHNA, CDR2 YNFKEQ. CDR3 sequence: CASSQDQRRGDSTDTQYF. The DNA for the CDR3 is TGTGCCAGCAGCCAAGATCAAAGACGGGGGGATAGCACAGATACGCAGTATTTT.

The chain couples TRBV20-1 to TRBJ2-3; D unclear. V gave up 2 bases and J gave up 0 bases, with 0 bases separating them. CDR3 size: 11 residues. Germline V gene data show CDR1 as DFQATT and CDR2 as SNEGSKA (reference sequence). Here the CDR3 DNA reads TGCAGTGCTAGAAGCACAGATACGCAGTATTTT. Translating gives CSARSTDTQYF.

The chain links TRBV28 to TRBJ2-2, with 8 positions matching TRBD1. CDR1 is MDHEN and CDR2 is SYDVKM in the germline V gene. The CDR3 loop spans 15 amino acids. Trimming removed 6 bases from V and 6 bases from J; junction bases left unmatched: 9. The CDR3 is CASRPNQGAAGELFF. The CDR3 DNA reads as TGTGCCAGCAGACCAAATCAGGGGGCCGCCGGGGAGCTGTTTTTT.

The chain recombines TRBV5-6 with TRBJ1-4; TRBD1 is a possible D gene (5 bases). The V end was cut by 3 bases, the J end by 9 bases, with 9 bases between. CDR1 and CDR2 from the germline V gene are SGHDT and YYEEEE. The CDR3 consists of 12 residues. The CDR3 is CASSSDSQKLFF. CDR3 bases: TGTGCCAGCAGCTCCGACAGCCAAAAACTGTTTTTT.

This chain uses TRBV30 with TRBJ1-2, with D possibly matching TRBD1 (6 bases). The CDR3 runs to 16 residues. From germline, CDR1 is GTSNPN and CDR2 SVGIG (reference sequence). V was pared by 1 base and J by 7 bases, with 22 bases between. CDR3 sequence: CAWSAPHSTDRFGYTF. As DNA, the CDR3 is TGTGCCTGGAGTGCCCCCCACTCGACGGACAGATTTGGCTACACCTTC.

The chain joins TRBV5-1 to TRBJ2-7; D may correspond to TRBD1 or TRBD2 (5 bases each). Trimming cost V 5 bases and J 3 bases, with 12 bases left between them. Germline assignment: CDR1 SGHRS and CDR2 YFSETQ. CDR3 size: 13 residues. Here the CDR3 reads CASSRDGNYEQYF. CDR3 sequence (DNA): TGCGCCAGCAGTAGGGACGGGAACTACGAGCAGTACTTC.

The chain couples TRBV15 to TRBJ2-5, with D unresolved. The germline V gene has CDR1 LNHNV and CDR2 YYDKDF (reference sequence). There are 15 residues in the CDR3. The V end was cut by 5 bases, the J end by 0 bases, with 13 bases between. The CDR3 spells CATSPPRADQETQYF. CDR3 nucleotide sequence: TGTGCCACCAGCCCTCCCCGGGCAGACCAAGAGACCCAGTACTTC.

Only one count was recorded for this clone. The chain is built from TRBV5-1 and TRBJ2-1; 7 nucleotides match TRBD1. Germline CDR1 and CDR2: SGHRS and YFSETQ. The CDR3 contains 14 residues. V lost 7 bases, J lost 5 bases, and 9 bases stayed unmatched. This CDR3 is CASAETGPNNEQFF. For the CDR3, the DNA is TGCGCCAGCGCTGAGACAGGGCCAAACAATGAGCAGTTCTTC.